Below, one TCR beta chain is given with its context. Antigen: not known. The source of the sample is a study of early T cells in non-severe SARS-CoV-2 infection. Points from the study as a whole: Reliance on VDJdb matching favored anti-spike CD8 responses; private and CD4 specificities were missed.

This CDR3 is 14 amino acids long. Germline V gene data show CDR1 as SGHRS and CDR2 as YFSETQ. V lost 4 bases to trimming and J lost 7 bases; unmatched junction nucleotides: 6. Unique molecular identifiers tagged individual cDNA molecules. TCRdb fed the 5' RACE reads into MiXCR, producing one record per CDR3 protein. The sample lists approximately 28,000 distinct CDR3 sequences; 4% to 5% were seen once. The chain links TRBV5-1 to TRBJ2-7, with TRBD1 matching 12 bases. The sequence was obtained from an adult who was a healthcare worker with PCR-confirmed SARS-CoV-2 infection or an uninfected control (not recorded which). Sequenced sample: whole blood. The CDR3 DNA reads TGCGCCAGCAGCCTGGGACAGGGGGCGCGGGAGCAGTACTTC. This codes for CASSLGQGAREQYF.